These 32 T cell receptor beta chains share one sample of origin, sequenced in a study of Ad26.COV2.S vaccination and SARS-CoV-2 variants. Sample treatment: roughly 18 received Ad26.COV2.S at low or high dose, single or two shots; 5 received placebo; per-sample allocation not given. Sampling happened 63 days after the first vaccine or placebo injection. Libraries were prepared by immunoSEQ multiplex PCR; TCRdb keeps only in-frame clonotypes and omits some of them. The repertoire holds under 550,000 clones, with 88% as singletons. Sequencing was performed on peripheral blood, taken in a trial of Ad26.COV2.S vaccine versus placebo. These receptors came from a person between 18 and 65 years old who received the Ad26.COV2.S COVID-19 vaccine or a placebo.

This chain uses TRBV18 with TRBJ1-2; D is ambiguous. This CDR3 is built from 11 residues. Per germline, CDR1 KGHSH and CDR2 LQKENI. Trimming left V 3 bases short and J 14 bases short, with 13 bases between. Here the CDR3 reads CASSPDPNRTF. The CDR3 DNA sequence: TGTGCCAGCTCACCTGACCCGAACAGAACCTTC.

This rearrangement joins TRBV6-5 to TRBJ2-7; a weak D match, TRBD2 (5 bases). V was pared by 6 bases and J by 6 bases, with 15 bases between. The CDR3 has 13 residues. CDR1 is MNHEY and CDR2 is SVGAGI in the germline V gene. CDR3 amino acids: CASRDPPTSEQYF. The DNA for the CDR3 is TGTGCCAGCAGGGACCCCCCAACTAGCGAGCAGTACTTC.

This clone was seen once. This chain joins TRBV20-1 and TRBJ1-4; D gene unclear. This CDR3 is 13 amino acids long. V was clipped by 3 bases and J by 3 bases, with 8 bases between them. CDR1 DFQATT and CDR2 SNEGSKA come from the germline V gene (reference sequence). CDR3 in amino acids: CSASGHSNEKLFF. Here the CDR3 DNA reads TGCAGTGCTAGTGGTCATTCTAATGAAAAACTGTTTTTT.

J is TRBJ1-5 and V is TRBV6-2 or TRBV6-3; D is unresolved. The germline gives CDR1 MNHEY, CDR2 SVGEGT. V lost 6 bases and J lost 3, with 9 bases in between. This CDR3 is 13 amino acids long. This CDR3 is CASSFMINQPQHF. The CDR3 DNA reads as TGTGCCAGCAGCTTTATGATCAATCAGCCCCAGCATTTT.

With respect to this clone: The sample carries other DNA sequences with the same CDR3. CDR3 amino acids: CASSFTNTGELFF. The DNA of the CDR3 is TGTGCCAGCAGTTTCACGAACACCGGGGAGCTGTTTTTT. The chain combines TRBV27 with TRBJ2-2; unclear D gene. V was clipped by 3 bases and J by 0 bases, with 2 bases between them. Germline loops: CDR1 MNHEY, CDR2 SMNVEV (reference sequence). The CDR3 spans 13 residues.

The gene calls are TRBV3-1 (or the pseudogene TRBV3-2) and TRBJ2-1, with 7 nucleotides matching TRBD2. This CDR3 spans 12 amino acids. With 1 base clipped from V and 12 bases from J, the junction kept 3 bases outside the gene matches. Germline lookup yields CDR1 LGHDT and CDR2 YNNKEL (reference sequence). DNA for the CDR3: TGTGCCAGCAGCCAAGCGGGGGGTATGCAGTTCTTC. This gives the protein CASSQAGGMQFF.

The V gene is TRBV2, the J gene TRBJ1-2; D is undetermined. The CDR3 sequence is 14 residues long. Germline values: CDR1 SNHLY, CDR2 FYNNEI. V gave up 3 bases and J gave up 2 bases, with 10 bases separating them. The DNA of the CDR3 is TGTGCCAGCAGTGACGACACAACCAACTATGGCTACACCTTC. Residues: CASSDDTTNYGYTF.

The rearrangement joins TRBV12-5 to TRBJ2-3, with TRBD2 matching over 9 bases. V lost 5 bases, J lost 2 bases, and 5 bases stayed unmatched. The CDR3 spans 15 residues. CDR1 is LGHNT, CDR2 FRNRAP, per germline. CDR3 protein: CASGPGTSTTDTQYF. As DNA, the CDR3 is TGTGCTAGTGGTCCAGGGACTAGCACCACAGATACGCAGTATTTT.

This clone was seen only once. The chain links TRBV14 to TRBJ1-1; 8 positions agree with TRBD1. The V gene's germline CDR1 is SGHDN and CDR2 FVKESK. The CDR3 has 13 amino acids. The J segment lost 2 bases and the V segment lost 7 bases, leaving 3 bases of the junction unmatched. CDR3 nucleotides: TGTGCCAGCAATGGACAGGGAAACACTGAAGCTTTCTTT. Amino acids: CASNGQGNTEAFF.

This clone was seen a single time. The chain carries TRBV3-1 (or the pseudogene TRBV3-2) and TRBJ2-2; 10 bases line up with TRBD1. Germline CDR1 LGHDT, CDR2 YNNKEL (reference sequence). The CDR3 runs 16 residues. Trimming removed 2 bases from V and 6 bases from J; junction bases left unmatched: 6. The CDR3 is CASSQWTGGSPGELFF. DNA of the CDR3: TGTGCCAGCAGCCAATGGACAGGGGGGAGCCCCGGGGAGCTGTTTTTT.

This clone was seen a few times. The rearrangement links TRBV19 to TRBJ1-5, with 8 bases aligning to TRBD1. Germline V gene data show CDR1 as LNHDA and CDR2 as SQIVND (reference sequence). CDR3 size: 15 residues. The V and J ends lost 1 base and 7 bases, in that order; junction bases with no gene match: 6. CDR3 in amino acids: CASSIAYRGDQPQHF. Here the CDR3 DNA reads TGTGCCAGTAGTATAGCTTACAGGGGGGACCAGCCCCAGCATTTT.

This clone showed up just once. This chain links TRBV5-6 with TRBJ1-5; D gene unclear. CDR1 is SGHDT and CDR2 is YYEEEE in the germline V gene. The length of the CDR3 is 12 residues. V lost 1 base and J lost 4, with 3 bases in between. CDR3 nucleotide sequence: TGTGCCAGCAGCTTGAATAATCAGCCCCAGCATTTT. Translated: CASSLNNQPQHF.

This chain connects TRBV19 to TRBJ1-1; D is unclear. The V end was cut by 2 bases, the J end by 0 bases, with 4 bases between. There are 13 residues in the CDR3. Germline values: CDR1 LNHDA, CDR2 SQIVND (reference sequence). CDR3 loop: CASSITVNTEAFF. In DNA form, the CDR3 reads TGTGCCAGTAGTATAACGGTGAACACTGAAGCTTTCTTT.

The gene calls are TRBV5-4 and TRBJ2-3, with 11 bases matching TRBD1. CDR3 length: 15 residues. Trimming cost V 4 bases and J 6 bases; bases outside gene matches: 7. Germline V gene sequence: CDR1 SGHNT, CDR2 YYREEE (reference sequence). Here the CDR3 DNA reads TGTGCCAGCAGCGGCTCGGGACAGGGGGGTGATACGCAGTATTTT. Its protein product is CASSGSGQGGDTQYF. The variable domain in full, with the rest retrieved from reference TRBV5-4 and TRBJ2-3, is ETGVTQSPTHLIKTRGQQVTLRCSSQSGHNTVSWYQQALGQGPQFIFQYYREEENGRGNFPPRFSGLQFPNYSSELNVNALELDDSALYLCASSGSGQGGDTQYFGPGTRLTVL.

This chain joins TRBV11-2 and TRBJ2-7, with 9 positions matching TRBD1. The CDR3 spans 13 residues. Per the germline V gene, CDR1 is SGHAT and CDR2 is FQNNGV. The J segment lost 5 bases and the V segment lost 5 bases, leaving 4 bases of the junction unmatched. DNA of the CDR3: TGTGCCAGCAGCCCGGGACAGGGAGACGAGCAGTACTTC. Its translation: CASSPGQGDEQYF.

The gene calls are TRBV7-9 and TRBJ1-6; 10 bases fit TRBD1. V lost 2 bases, J lost 6 bases, and 10 bases stayed unmatched. The CDR3 loop spans 18 amino acids. CDR1 is SEHNR and CDR2 is FQNEAQ in the germline V gene (reference sequence). The CDR3 DNA is TGTGCCAGCAGCTTAACCGGGGACAGGGGCCAAGGTAATTCACCCCTCCACTTT. Translation: CASSLTGDRGQGNSPLHF.

The chain carries TRBV12-3 or TRBV12-4 and TRBJ1-4; D is unclear. The CDR3 has 13 residues. Trimming took off 6 bases at V and 7 bases at J, with 12 bases between the two ends. The CDR3 bases are TGTGCCAGCAGCTCAGGCAATCGTGAAAAACTGTTTTTT. Protein product: CASSSGNREKLFF.

This chain connects TRBV7-2 to TRBJ2-7; 9 nucleotides agree with TRBD1. In germline, CDR1 is SGHTA, CDR2 FQGNSA. Unmatched junction bases numbered 7, after V lost 5 bases and J lost 2 bases. The CDR3 sequence is 15 residues long. The CDR3 sequence is CASSPGQGRAYEQYF. The CDR3 bases are TGTGCCAGCAGCCCGGGACAGGGAAGGGCCTACGAGCAGTACTTC. Using reference TRBV7-2 and TRBJ2-7 for the parts outside the CDR3, the full variable domain is GAGVSQSPSNKVTEKGKDVELRCDPISGHTALYWYRQSLGQGLEFLIYFQGNSAPDKSGLPSDRFSAERTGGSVSTLTIQRTQQEDSAVYLCASSPGQGRAYEQYFGPGTRLTVT.

The genes are TRBV5-1 and TRBJ1-1; D unresolved. V was trimmed by 2 bases and J by 1 base, leaving 3 bases between them. Germline loops: CDR1 SGHRS, CDR2 YFSETQ. CDR3 length equals 12 residues. This CDR3 reads CASSLTNTEAFF. CDR3 coding DNA: TGCGCCAGCAGCTTAACGAACACTGAAGCTTTCTTT.

The CDR3 protein is CASSLVPRLNTGELFF. DNA of the CDR3: TGTGCCAGCAGCTTGGTCCCCCGTTTGAACACCGGGGAGCTGTTTTTT. The chain combines TRBV5-4 with TRBJ2-2; unclear D gene. This CDR3 is built from 16 residues. Trimming shortened V by 0 bases and J by 1 base, and 10 bases separated the two germline ends. Germline V gives CDR1 SGHNT, CDR2 YYREEE (reference sequence).

The chain joins TRBV7-3 to TRBJ2-5; 12 bases line up with TRBD2. The V and J ends lost 4 bases and 5 bases, in that order; junction bases with no gene match: 5. Per germline, CDR1 SGHTA and CDR2 FQGTGA. The CDR3 extends over 15 amino acids. The CDR3 DNA follows: TGTGCCAGCAGCTCTAGCGGGGGGGCCAGTGAGACCCAGTACTTC. This sequence encodes CASSSSGGASETQYF. The full variable domain, with the rest looked up from reference TRBV7-3 and TRBJ2-5, is GAGVSQTPSNKVTEKGKYVELRCDPISGHTALYWYRQSLGQGPEFLIYFQGTGAADDSGLPNDRFFAVRPEGSVSTLKIQRTERGDSAVYLCASSSSGGASETQYFGPGTRLLVL.

A few counts support this clone. This chain joins TRBV15 and TRBJ1-5; 8 bases align to TRBD1. Per the germline V gene, CDR1 is LNHNV and CDR2 is YYDKDF (reference sequence). V lost 6 bases, J lost 2 bases, and 9 bases stayed unmatched. The CDR3 has 16 amino acids. The CDR3 DNA reads TGTGCCACCAGATACAATGGACAGGGTCGCAATCAGCCCCAGCATTTT. It specifies CATRYNGQGRNQPQHF. The full variable domain, its missing parts supplied by reference TRBV15 and TRBJ1-5, is DAMVIQNPRYQVTQFGKPVTLSCSQTLNHNVMYWYQQKSSQAPKLLFHYYDKDFNNEADTPDNFQSRRPNTSFCFLDIRSPGLGDTAMYLCATRYNGQGRNQPQHFGDGTRLSIL.

The chain is built from TRBV7-6 and TRBJ2-6; possibly TRBD2 for D (6 bases). This CDR3 comprises 15 residues. Germline CDR1 is SGHVS and CDR2 is FNYEAQ. Trimming took off 4 bases at V and 4 bases at J, with 11 bases between the two ends. DNA of the CDR3: TGTGCCAGCAGCTCATCTAGCGCGGGGGCCAACGTCCTGACTTTC. Its translation is CASSSSSAGANVLTF.

This clone was counted once. V gene TRBV2 combines with J gene TRBJ1-2; no clear D. Germline-derived CDR1 and CDR2 are SNHLY and FYNNEI. The CDR3 loop spans 12 amino acids. V lost 7 bases and J lost 2, with 8 bases in between. CDR3 in DNA: TGTGCCAGCATTGCGCAGAACTATGGCTACACCTTC. Translated: CASIAQNYGYTF.

The V gene is TRBV4-2, the J gene TRBJ1-5, with a tentative D call TRBD1 (5 bases). CDR1 is LGHNA and CDR2 is YNFKEQ in the germline V gene. The CDR3 spans 17 residues. V lost 0 bases and J 1 base, leaving 13 bases between the germline ends. Here the CDR3 reads CASSQDRVGGSNQPQHF. In nucleotides, the CDR3 is TGTGCCAGCAGCCAAGATAGGGTGGGGGGGAGCAATCAGCCCCAGCATTTT.

To note about this clone: The identical CDR3 is also encoded by other nucleotide sequences in the sample. This chain joins TRBV7-9 and TRBJ2-1; D is uncertain. Trimming shortened V by 0 bases and J by 5 bases, and 2 bases separated the two germline ends. CDR3 length: 12 residues. Germline CDR1 reads SEHNR; CDR2 reads FQNEAQ (reference sequence). The CDR3 DNA is TGTGCCAGCAGCTTAGCCGACAATGAGCAGTTCTTC. It yields the protein CASSLADNEQFF.

The CDR3 is CASSYFYTEAFF. Written as DNA, the CDR3 is TGTGCCAGCAGTTACTTTTACACTGAAGCTTTCTTT. This chain uses TRBV6-2 or TRBV6-3 with TRBJ1-1; unclear D gene. Trimming pared 1 base from V and 3 bases from J, leaving 3 bases between. The CDR3 is made up of 12 amino acids. Germline V gene data show CDR1 as MNHEY and CDR2 as SVGEGT.

This clone occurred a few times. The rearrangement uses TRBV7-9 and TRBJ1-4, with TRBD1 as a possible D gene (5 bases). Deletions cut 2 bases from V and 0 bases from J, with 10 bases between. The germline V gene has CDR1 SEHNR and CDR2 FQNEAQ (reference sequence). The CDR3 contains 16 residues. The CDR3, as DNA: TGTGCCAGCAGCTTACTGGGGGGACCAACTAATGAAAAACTGTTTTTT. Encoded protein: CASSLLGGPTNEKLFF.

The chain has TRBV7-2 and TRBJ2-5, with D unclear. Germline-derived CDR1 and CDR2 are SGHTA and FQGNSA. This CDR3 spans 13 amino acids. V lost 0 bases and J 5 bases, leaving 7 bases between the germline ends. CDR3 sequence (DNA): TGTGCCAGCAGCTTAGCCGTAGGTGAGACCCAGTACTTC. This sequence encodes CASSLAVGETQYF.

This clone was counted a few times. V usage is TRBV7-2 and J usage is TRBJ1-2; maybe TRBD1 (5 bases). The CDR3 runs to 14 residues. Germline CDR1 reads SGHTA; CDR2 reads FQGNSA. The ends were cut back, 4 bases at V and 1 base at J, with 10 bases in the middle. CDR3 sequence reads: CASSSDSINYGYTF. Written as DNA, the CDR3 is TGTGCCAGCAGCTCAGACAGCATTAACTATGGCTACACCTTC.

V and J are TRBV4-1 and TRBJ2-5; TRBD1 agrees at 11 bases. Unmatched junction bases numbered 5, after V lost 4 bases and J lost 4 bases. Per germline, CDR1 MGHRA and CDR2 YSYEKL. This CDR3 comprises 15 residues. The CDR3 region is CASSPGGTGGETQYF. The DNA of the CDR3 is TGCGCCAGCAGCCCGGGCGGGACAGGGGGAGAGACCCAGTACTTC.

This chain links TRBV5-4 with TRBJ2-1; 10 nucleotides line up with TRBD1. The CDR3 sequence is 16 residues long. V was pared by 0 bases and J by 3 bases, with 3 bases of the junction left unmatched. Germline V lookup: CDR1 SGHNT, CDR2 YYREEE (reference sequence). CDR3 nucleotide sequence: TGTGCCAGCAGCTTGGGAGACAGGGGGCACTACAATGAGCAGTTCTTC. Encoded protein: CASSLGDRGHYNEQFF.